These 17 T cell receptor beta chains share one sample of origin, sequenced in a study of blood T cell repertoires in COVID-19. The table came from immunoSEQ multiplex PCR; TCRdb's copy has only in-frame clones and leaves some out. The sample has almost 500,000 clones; 80% to 90% are singletons. Sequenced sample: PBMCs or T cells enriched from blood (not recorded which). These receptors were collected from a woman aged 55-69 years who had recovered from COVID-19.

The J gene is TRBJ1-2, the V gene TRBV5-1, with 7 bases identical to TRBD1. The CDR3 covers 14 residues. Germline lookup yields CDR1 SGHRS and CDR2 YFSETQ. V lost 5 bases, J lost 4 bases, and 8 bases stayed unmatched. CDR3 coding DNA: TGCGCCAGCAGGACGGGCGGGACAGCCTATGGCTACACCTTC. Translated, it gives CASRTGGTAYGYTF.

The V and J genes are TRBV5-5 and TRBJ1-5; TRBD1 is a possible D gene (5 bases). The germline V and J ends were trimmed by 6 bases and 0 bases, with 13 bases remaining between them. CDR1 and CDR2 from the germline V gene are SGHKS and YYEKEE (reference sequence). The CDR3 consists of 15 residues. The CDR3 loop is CASTSGDSSNQPQHF. The CDR3 DNA reads TGTGCCAGCACCAGTGGGGACTCTAGCAATCAGCCCCAGCATTTT. The variable domain in full, completed from reference TRBV5-5 and TRBJ1-5, reads DAGVTQSPTHLIKTRGQQVTLRCSPISGHKSVSWYQQVLGQGPQFIFQYYEKEERGRGNFPDRFSARQFPNYSSELNVNALLLGDSALYLCASTSGDSSNQPQHFGDGTRLSIL.

Concerning this clone itself: The same CDR3 can be traced to other DNA sequences in this sample. The chain carries TRBV5-1 and TRBJ1-1; D remains ambiguous. The V gene's germline CDR1 is SGHRS and CDR2 YFSETQ. CDR3 size: 13 residues. Trimming took off 1 base at V and 3 bases at J, with 7 bases between the two ends. CDR3 DNA sequence: TGCGCCAGCAGCTTGACGGGGTACACTGAAGCTTTCTTT. It translates to CASSLTGYTEAFF.

The genes are TRBV2 and TRBJ2-3, with TRBD2 as a possible D gene (6 bases). The germline V gene has CDR1 SNHLY and CDR2 FYNNEI. V was trimmed by 7 bases and J by 1 base, leaving 15 bases between them. The CDR3 has 15 residues. The CDR3, as DNA: TGTGCCAGCACTGACGGGGGAGTCCGCACAGATACGCAGTATTTT. It yields the protein CASTDGGVRTDTQYF.

The rearrangement joins TRBV5-8 to TRBJ1-1; maybe TRBD1 (5 bases). Germline loops: CDR1 SGHTS, CDR2 YDEGEE. V was clipped by 2 bases and J by 3 bases, with 14 bases between them. This CDR3 has 15 residues. In nucleotides, the CDR3 is TGTGCCAGCAGCTTTATCGCAGGGCGAGACACTGAAGCTTTCTTT. Translating it yields CASSFIAGRDTEAFF.

This clone showed up many times. The chain has TRBV29-1 and TRBJ1-2; TRBD1 aligns across 11 bases. The junction had 16 bases not matched to a gene; V was cut back by 7 bases and J by 3 bases. Germline V CDR1 and CDR2: SQVTM, ANQGSEA. The CDR3 totals 17 residues. CDR3 DNA sequence: TGCAGCGCTTCGTCGAAGGCACCGGGACAGGGGGACTATGGCTACACCTTC. This gives the protein CSASSKAPGQGDYGYTF.

This rearrangement joins TRBV19 to TRBJ2-7; D possibly corresponds to TRBD1 (6 bases). Germline-derived CDR1 and CDR2 are LNHDA and SQIVND (reference sequence). V was pared by 3 bases and J by 0 bases, with 12 bases between. The CDR3 loop spans 15 amino acids. CDR3 nucleotides: TGTGCCAGTAGTATTCGTGGGACAAGCTCCTACGAGCAGTACTTC. Translation: CASSIRGTSSYEQYF.

The rearrangement links TRBV12-3 or TRBV12-4 to TRBJ1-2; no clear D gene. This CDR3 region has 13 residues. V was pared by 5 bases and J by 8 bases, with 15 bases between. The CDR3 DNA sequence: TGTGCCAGCAGTCGGGGTCAAGCCGCGGGCTACACCTTC. This sequence encodes CASSRGQAAGYTF.

V gene TRBV7-6 combines with J gene TRBJ1-1, with TRBD1 as a possible D gene (5 bases). V was cut by 3 bases and J by 5 bases, with 13 bases left in between. Germline V gene data show CDR1 as SGHVS and CDR2 as FNYEAQ. The CDR3 extends over 14 amino acids. CDR3 sequence: CASSFDAAGTEAFF. The CDR3, as DNA: TGTGCCAGCAGCTTTGATGCAGCAGGGACTGAAGCTTTCTTT.

This sequence joins TRBV7-9 and TRBJ2-7; perhaps TRBD1 as D (6 bases). The CDR3 is 16 amino acids. Trimming left V 5 bases short and J 6 bases short, with 23 bases between. Germline CDR1 SEHNR, CDR2 FQNEAQ (reference sequence). The CDR3 is CASSPQLGLGGFEQYF. The CDR3 DNA is TGTGCCAGCAGCCCTCAACTCGGACTTGGGGGCTTCGAGCAGTACTTC.

The chain combines TRBV27 with TRBJ2-2, with 11 positions matching TRBD2. CDR1 and CDR2 from the germline V gene are MNHEY and SMNVEV (reference sequence). J was trimmed by 5 bases and V by 2 bases; bases with no gene match: 4. The CDR3 extends over 16 amino acids. CDR3 region: CASSLSLAGGTGELFF. The CDR3 coding sequence is TGTGCCAGCAGTTTAAGCCTAGCGGGGGGAACCGGGGAGCTGTTTTTT.

This chain links TRBV5-8 with TRBJ1-3; D gene unclear. The CDR3 is made up of 14 amino acids. Trimming left V 1 base short and J 2 bases short, with 7 bases between. Germline CDR1 and CDR2: SGHTS and YDEGEE. The CDR3 is CASSLQNTGNTIYF. The CDR3, as DNA: TGTGCCAGCAGCTTGCAGAATACTGGAAACACCATATATTTT.

The chain is built from TRBV10-3 and TRBJ2-2; 9 bases map to TRBD1. This CDR3 is 15 amino acids long. The germline V gene encodes CDR1 ENHRY and CDR2 SYGVKD. The ends lost 3 bases at V and 5 bases at J; junction bases unmatched: 4. CDR3 DNA sequence: TGTGCCATCAGTGATCCCGGACAGGGGACCGGGGAGCTGTTTTTT. Encoded protein: CAISDPGQGTGELFF.

This chain uses TRBV5-1 with TRBJ1-2; no definite D call. The CDR3 runs 14 residues. Germline values: CDR1 SGHRS, CDR2 YFSETQ. Trimming pared 5 bases from V and 2 bases from J, leaving 13 bases between. CDR3 protein: CASSLTQLNYGYTF. In nucleotides, the CDR3 is TGCGCCAGCAGTTTGACACAACTAAACTATGGCTACACCTTC.

This CDR3 is CASSSRTGEKLFF. The CDR3 DNA sequence: TGTGCCAGCTCATCTCGGACAGGTGAAAAACTGTTTTTT. The V call is TRBV18, the J call TRBJ1-4; 7 bases agree with TRBD1. Per germline, CDR1 KGHSH and CDR2 LQKENI. The CDR3 runs 13 residues. The V segment lost 5 bases and the J segment 7 bases; nucleotides outside the gene matches: 4.

The chain uses TRBV5-1 and TRBJ1-4, with D tentatively TRBD1 (5 bases). V was pared by 2 bases and J by 7 bases, with 12 bases between. CDR1 and CDR2 (germline): SGHRS, YFSETQ. The CDR3 totals 14 residues. The CDR3 here is CASSFVGLSEKLFF. CDR3 nucleotide sequence: TGCGCCAGCAGCTTTGTGGGACTTAGTGAAAAACTGTTTTTT.

The rearrangement joins TRBV28 to TRBJ1-5; D might be TRBD1 (5 bases). Germline values: CDR1 MDHEN, CDR2 SYDVKM. The V end was cut by 6 bases, the J end by 9 bases, with 18 bases between. The CDR3 totals 14 residues. CDR3 loop: CASSKDSLSWPQHF. The CDR3 DNA reads as TGTGCCAGCAGCAAAGACAGTTTATCATGGCCCCAGCATTTT.